This paragraph reports one TCR beta chain. The target of this receptor is not known. Per-base qualities were not stored, and no clone one base away is much larger. RNA was extracted with the RNeasy kit and about 0.5 to 1 ug was reverse transcribed using random hexamers. The immunoSEQ multiplex PCR assay, covering 54 Vbeta and 13 Jbeta segments, was used to amplify TCR beta CDR3 regions. To correct PCR amplification bias, a synthetic template baseline was used for both primer optimization and computational correction. The authors processed their data as follows. Reads were assigned to V, D and J genes according to IMGT and analyzed in immunoSEQ Analyzer, with only productive sequences retained. Clonality was computed as one minus Shannon entropy normalized by log2 of the number of productive unique sequences. For each patient and control, public and private clones were evaluated among the 100 most prevalent clones. A clone was defined as Susac-specific if it was absent from the healthy and MS cohorts, from about a thousand published viral clones and from other ImmuneACCESS disease sequences. TCRdb reran the public reads through fastp at Q25 and MiXCR, keeping productive beta chains. Every entry covers one CDR3 protein and lists the most common genes and DNA from its rows. None of the V and J calls come from the authors' own analysis; TCRdb made them. The table for this sample lists a few hundred thousand distinct CDR3 sequences; approximately 90% of them were counted only once. The ten largest clones represent approximately 0.2% of the sample.

High-throughput TCR beta sequencing profiled peripheral blood CD8+ and CD4+ T cells from healthy donors, Susac syndrome patients and multiple sclerosis patients. The multiple sclerosis controls were treatment-naive patients whose relapsing-remitting disease, either stable or active, fulfilled the revised McDonald criteria. Bulk CD8+ and CD4+ T cells were purified by magnetic negative isolation, whereas CD8+ TEMRA cells were enriched by FACS. Blood was drawn into EDTA tubes, processed within 24 hours, and PBMCs were isolated by density gradient centrifugation. PBMCs intended for TCR sequencing were cryopreserved in liquid nitrogen and thawed later in a water bath at 37 degrees C. The sorted or isolated CD4+, CD8+ and CD8+ TEMRA cells reached a purity of at least 90%. These data belong to a study of CD8 T cells in Susac syndrome (dated by TCRdb to between 2018 and 2021). Describing the broader study: The study used repertoire sequencing to test whether antigen drove CD8+ T cell activation and differentiation in Susac syndrome. Clonality of the CD8+ T cell repertoire was compared between more than 9 healthy donors, approximately 14 Susac syndrome patients and some 15 multiple sclerosis patients.

The germline V gene (reference sequence) sets CDR1 to GTSNPN and CDR2 to SVGIG. The germline V end is reduced by 3 bases and the J end by 4 bases; junction bases left unmatched: 4. The CDR3 sequence holds 13 residues, the cysteine and phenylalanine included. Only the CDR3 DNA stays, 39 bases, in frame from base 1. On the study overall, not on this receptor specifically: The number of individuals in the TCR sequencing and HLA analysis was acknowledged as relatively small.

Material for sequencing was CD8+ T cells from PBMCs. The receptor chain draws on TRBV30 and TRBJ1-1; 8 bases in between match TRBD1. The TCR sequence derives from a human donor with multiple sclerosis. In nucleotide form, the sequence is TGTGCCTGGAGGATCGGACAGGGCACTGAAGCTTTCTTT. Protein translation: CAWRIGQGTEAFF.